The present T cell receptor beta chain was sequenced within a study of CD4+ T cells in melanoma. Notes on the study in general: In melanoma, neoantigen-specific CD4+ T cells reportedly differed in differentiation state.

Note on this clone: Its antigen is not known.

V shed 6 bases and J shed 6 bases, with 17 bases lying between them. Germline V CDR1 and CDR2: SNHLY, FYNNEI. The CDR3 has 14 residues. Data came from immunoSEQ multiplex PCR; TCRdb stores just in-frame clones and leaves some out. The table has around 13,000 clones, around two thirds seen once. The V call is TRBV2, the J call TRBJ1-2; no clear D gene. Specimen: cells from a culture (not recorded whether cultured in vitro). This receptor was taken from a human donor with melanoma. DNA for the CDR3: TGTGCCAGCAGCCGATCCGAGGAGAACGATGGCTACACCTTC. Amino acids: CASSRSEENDGYTF.